This is a list of T cell receptor beta chains from one sample in a study. MiXCR, run by TCRdb on the RT-PCR reads, gives a single entry per CDR3 protein. The table records about 680,000 distinct CDR3 sequences, approximately 15% of them present only once. The source material was memory CD4+ T cells from blood. The receptors come from a female donor in good health, serving as a healthy control. Each CDR3 is given with its conserved first and last residue. A D gene is named only where the DNA matches it firmly. The listing skips clone size in some rows; elsewhere it reads once, few, many or a size class.

D	J	size	V	CDR3	DNA
.	TRBJ2-5	.	TRBV3-1	CASSQVPTVWETQYF	TGTGCCAGCAGCCAAGTACCGACGGTGTGGGAGACCCAGTACTTC
.	TRBJ1-1	.	TRBV6-4	CASRIGPSTEAFF	TGTGCCAGCAGAATCGGCCCTAGCACTGAAGCTTTCTTT
TRBD2	TRBJ2-3	.	TRBV27	CASSLKSVTSGRRSTQYF	TGTGCCAGCAGTTTAAAGTCCGTTACTAGCGGGAGACGGTCCACGCAGTATTTT
.	TRBJ1-3	.	TRBV29-1	CSVEGGNGNTIYF	TGCAGCGTTGAAGGGGGAAATGGAAACACCATATATTTT
.	TRBJ2-5	many	TRBV7-2	CASSLAWTRQETQYF	TGTGCCAGCAGCTTAGCGTGGACGCGACAAGAGACCCAGTACTTC
.	TRBJ1-6	few	TRBV7-2	CASSLGLGGMNSPLHF	TGTGCCAGCAGCTTAGGTTTGGGAGGGATGAATTCACCCCTCCACTTT
.	TRBJ1-1	.	TRBV19	CASSKQLVNTEAFF	TGTGCCAGTAGTAAGCAGCTAGTGAACACTGAAGCTTTCTTT
TRBD1	TRBJ2-7	few	TRBV6-5	CASRLTGGHEQYF	TGTGCCAGCAGGCTGACAGGGGGCCACGAGCAGTACTTC
TRBD1	TRBJ2-2	few	TRBV3-1	CASSQRGTERAGELFF	TGTGCCAGCAGCCAAAGGGGGACAGAAAGGGCCGGGGAGCTGTTTTTT
.	TRBJ2-7	.	TRBV20-1	CSARDTGRLSYEQYF	TGCAGTGCTAGAGATACTGGACGACTGTCATACGAGCAGTACTTC
.	TRBJ2-6	.	TRBV5-1	CASSLGERTGANVLTF	TGCGCCAGCAGCTTGGGAGAGAGAACGGGGGCCAACGTCCTGACTTTC
TRBD2	TRBJ2-7	.	TRBV24-1	CATSDFRAGFVQYF	TGTGCCACCAGTGATTTTAGAGCGGGGTTCGTGCAGTACTTC
.	TRBJ2-3	many	TRBV12-3/TRBV12-4	CASSLITDTQYF	TGTGCCAGCAGCTTAATCACAGATACGCAGTATTTT
.	TRBJ2-1	many	TRBV10-3	CAISETDEQFF	TGTGCCATCAGTGAGACGGACGAGCAGTTCTTC
TRBD2	TRBJ2-7	.	TRBV7-9	CASSLSGSIGEQYF	TGTGCCAGCAGCCTTAGCGGGAGTATTGGCGAGCAGTACTTC
.	TRBJ2-3	few	TRBV20-1	CSAVPGGEDTQYF	TGCAGTGCTGTTCCCGGGGGTGAAGATACGCAGTATTTT
.	TRBJ2-5	few	TRBV10-3	CATGSGETQYF	TGTGCCACCGGGTCGGGGGAGACCCAGTACTTC
.	TRBJ2-5	few	TRBV20-1	CSTPREGETQYF	TGCAGTACGCCTAGAGAGGGGGAGACCCAGTACTTC
TRBD2	TRBJ2-7	.	TRBV20-1	CSARWGGTGPYEQYF	TGCAGTGCTAGGTGGGGGGGGACTGGCCCCTACGAGCAGTACTTC
.	TRBJ2-2	few	TRBV5-1	CASSLLQVNTGELFF	TGCGCCAGCAGCTTGCTTCAGGTGAACACCGGGGAGCTGTTTTTT
TRBD1	TRBJ1-1	.	TRBV29-1	CSGGQGGNTEAFF	TGCAGCGGAGGACAGGGCGGGAACACTGAAGCTTTCTTT
TRBD2	TRBJ2-1	few	TRBV7-9	CASSSPQTSGRDEQFF	TGTGCCAGCAGCTCACCCCAGACTAGCGGACGCGATGAGCAGTTCTTC
.	TRBJ1-2	many	TRBV20-1	CSARDQSANYGYTF	TGCAGTGCTAGAGATCAGTCAGCTAACTATGGCTACACCTTC
TRBD1	TRBJ2-2	.	TRBV12-3/TRBV12-4	CASSPTPGTGFGELFF	TGTGCCAGCAGTCCCACCCCCGGGACAGGGTTCGGGGAGCTGTTTTTT